This record looks at one T cell receptor beta chain sequence and its context. This clone was detected many times. Its antigen remains unidentified. No per-base quality is available; no much larger clone lies one base away. V loses 2 bases, J loses 3 bases, and the germline ends lie 7 bases apart. CDR1 is given as ENHRY and CDR2 as SYGVKD, both from the germline V gene. Spanning cysteine to phenylalanine, the CDR3 consists of 13 amino acids. Only the CDR3 region is kept as DNA, spanning 39 bases read in frame from base 1. This sample was taken from a study of beta chain features in type 1 diabetes (dated by TCRdb to the late 2010s). A note on the overall study: Mean age, gender distribution, total cell number and subset yield were not different between patients and healthy donors. A total of over 90,000,000 sorted cells were examined across all samples, and a strong correlation was observed between cell number per subset and RNA yield. The study compared the TCRB repertoires of sorted circulating CD4+ T cell subsets in recently diagnosed type 1 diabetes patients with those in matched healthy donors. Regulatory and stem cell-like memory subsets were isolated from only 8 patients and about eight healthy donors, whereas naive and central memory subsets came from all 28 donors. Study-wide findings and limitations: PCR may preferentially amplify shorter templates, but because patient and control samples were amplified and corrected together, any resulting skew would affect both groups equally. A moderate but significant shortening of TCRB CDR3 length was observed in type 1 diabetes patients in all four CD4+ subsets. Because small numbers of individuals were included in the HLA sub-analyses, any influence of HLA type on TCRB rearrangement was left unresolved. Naive, central memory and regulatory TCRB repertoires appeared to be more alike among patients than among healthy donors. At VDJ recombination sites, patients with type 1 diabetes made fewer insertions and deleted more nucleotides, a pattern implying thymic rearrangement abnormalities. Because cDNA was sequenced instead of genomic DNA, highly expressing activated cells could be over-represented, though the groups showed no difference in activation or CD3 levels.

Each donor gave one peripheral blood draw, around 0.12 L on average, collected into heparinised tubes. Using a panel that included CD45RO, CCR7, CD25, CD127, CD95 and CD27, naive, central memory, regulatory and stem cell-like memory CD4+ T cells were sorted on a BD FACSAria II. All sorted populations exceeded 98% purity. PBMCs were isolated immediately by Lymphoprep density gradient centrifugation and stained directly without culture. Samples were stained and sorted in pairs, with one healthy donor and one patient per experiment, so that batch effects were minimized. The entire amount of isolated RNA was reverse transcribed using the High Capacity cDNA Reverse Transcription Kit, so the sequenced TCRB transcripts were expressed ones. Deep immunoSEQ sequencing was applied to naive, central memory and regulatory T cell samples, giving an average of about 3.7 million total reads per sample. Sorted cells were lysed in RLT buffer and RNA was extracted with DNase-treated RNeasy Micro or Mini kits, depending on cell number. Each cell subset was processed on its own to prevent cross-contamination, while patient and healthy donor samples were processed together. Using the immunoSEQ multiplex PCR, TCRB sequences were amplified from cDNA into 87-bp fragments spanning the CDR3 region. Sequencing of the amplicons was done on the Illumina HiSeq platform. The authors processed their data as follows. Synthetic template baselines were used to correct PCR bias computationally, reads within Hamming distance 2 were collapsed together, and singletons that could not be merged were discarded. Reads were aligned to IMGT to assign V, D and J genes, CDR3 length, and insertions or deletions at six rearrangement sites. Within each subset, clonotype counts were normalized to sorted cell number, and only after that were true diversity and Gini coefficients computed with the tcR R package. Repertoire sharing was quantified using the overlap coefficient calculated on TCRB nucleotide sequences. Out-of-frame TCRB sequences from naive cells were analyzed as a proxy for the pre-selection repertoire. TCRdb carries this immuneACCESS record with in-frame sequences only. Its versions omit some clonotypes, under half of them owing to an unresolved V gene in the studies checked, with the rest unexplained. The D gene and trimming were derived from the DNA, and the V and J assignments and clone size from that table. Present in this sample are roughly 450,000 clones, roughly 14% of which were seen just once. The ten largest account for under 0.04% of the sample.

The chain uses TRBV10-3 and TRBJ2-5; the D segment is perhaps TRBD1 or TRBD2, each sharing 5 matched bases. Source material: naive CD4+ T cells from blood. The cell subset or site label on this specimen signifies: true naive CD4+ T cells. The source is a young man in good health. The nucleotide sequence is given as TGTGCCATCAGTGAGGGGACCGAAGAGACCCAGTACTTC. Its coded protein is CAISEGTEETQYF.